Described below is a single T cell receptor beta chain sequence and its context. J was trimmed by 9 bases and V by 3 bases; bases with no gene match: 9. CDR1 LGHDT and CDR2 YNNKEL come from the germline V gene (reference sequence). The CDR3 sequence is 14 residues long. Source study methods: It was from reference gene primer amplification that nucleated cell counts were estimated. Produced via immunoSEQ multiplex PCR; TCRdb's table is partial and in-frame only. The DNA was the basis for D and trimming; V, J and clone size are from that table. The repertoire holds roughly 73,000 clones, with 70% to 80% as singletons. The sample belongs to a study of blood T cell repertoires in COVID-19. Study information: From the United States, Italy and Spain came samples of acute and convalescent COVID-19. Sample material is recorded as cDNA or gDNA derived from T cells, B-cell-depleted T cells, or PBMCs.

Material: peripheral blood. The sequence derives from a human donor in a cohort sampled during active COVID-19. This chain uses TRBV3-1 (or the pseudogene TRBV3-2) with TRBJ2-3; 7 bases are a match to TRBD2. DNA for the CDR3: TGTGCCAGCAGCCATAATGTCCAGCGGGAAACGCAGTATTTT. It yields the protein CASSHNVQRETQYF.